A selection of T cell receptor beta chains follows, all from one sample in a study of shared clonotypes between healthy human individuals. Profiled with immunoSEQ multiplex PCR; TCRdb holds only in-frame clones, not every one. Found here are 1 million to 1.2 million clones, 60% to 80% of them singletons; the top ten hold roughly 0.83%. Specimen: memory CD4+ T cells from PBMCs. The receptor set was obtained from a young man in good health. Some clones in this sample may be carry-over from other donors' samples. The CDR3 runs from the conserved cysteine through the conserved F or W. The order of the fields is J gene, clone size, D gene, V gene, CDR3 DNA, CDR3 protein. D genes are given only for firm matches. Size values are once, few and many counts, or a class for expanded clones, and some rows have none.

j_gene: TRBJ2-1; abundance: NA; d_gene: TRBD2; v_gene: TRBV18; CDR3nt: TGTGCCAGCTCCCCCGGACTAGCGGGATCCTACAATGAGCAGTTCTTC; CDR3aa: CASSPGLAGSYNEQFF
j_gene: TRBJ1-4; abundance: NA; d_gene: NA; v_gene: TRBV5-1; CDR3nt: TGCGCCAGCGGGGAGGGCGGAACTAATGAAAAACTGTTTTTT; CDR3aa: CASGEGGTNEKLFF
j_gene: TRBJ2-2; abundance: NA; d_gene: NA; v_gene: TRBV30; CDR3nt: TGTGCCTGGAGTGGGACGGTCAACACCGGGGAGCTGTTTTTT; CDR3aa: CAWSGTVNTGELFF
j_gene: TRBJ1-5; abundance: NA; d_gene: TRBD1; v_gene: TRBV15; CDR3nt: TGTGCCACCAGCAGAGCTGACACAGGGGGTCAGCCCCAGCATTTT; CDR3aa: CATSRADTGGQPQHF
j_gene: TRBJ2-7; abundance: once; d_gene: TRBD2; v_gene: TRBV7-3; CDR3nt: TGTGCCAGCAGCAAGGGACTAGCGGGAGCCTACGAGCAGTACTTC; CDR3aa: CASSKGLAGAYEQYF
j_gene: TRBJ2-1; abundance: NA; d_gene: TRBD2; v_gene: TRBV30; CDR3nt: TGTGCCTTTGGACTAGCGGGACAATCCTACAATGAGCAGTTCTTC; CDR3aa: CAFGLAGQSYNEQFF
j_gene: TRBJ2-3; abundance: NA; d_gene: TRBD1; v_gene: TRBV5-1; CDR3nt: TGCGCCAGCACCTTTACCGATTACAGGGGTACGCAGTATTTT; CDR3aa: CASTFTDYRGTQYF
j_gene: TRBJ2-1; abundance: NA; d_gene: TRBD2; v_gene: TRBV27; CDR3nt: TGTGCCAGCACCGCCCCGGGGGAGGGCCCTCGGGCTGAGCAGTTCTTC; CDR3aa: CASTAPGEGPRAEQFF
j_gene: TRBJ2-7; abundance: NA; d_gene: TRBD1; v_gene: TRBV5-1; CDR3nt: TGCGCCAGCAGCCTCGGGACAGTCGCATACTACGAGCAGTACTTC; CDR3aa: CASSLGTVAYYEQYF
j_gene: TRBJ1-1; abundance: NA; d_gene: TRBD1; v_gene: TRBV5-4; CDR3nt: TGTGCCAGCAGCTCCGGGGGACAGCCGAACACTGAAGCTTTCTTT; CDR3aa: CASSSGGQPNTEAFF
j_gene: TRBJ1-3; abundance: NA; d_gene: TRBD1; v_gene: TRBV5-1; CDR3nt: TGCGCCAGCAGCTTGTGGGGACAGGGGGCAATTCTCTCTGGAAACACCATATATTTT; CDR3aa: CASSLWGQGAILSGNTIYF
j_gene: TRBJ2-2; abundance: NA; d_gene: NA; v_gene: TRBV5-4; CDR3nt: TGTGCCAGCAGCCCCCAGAGTAGCGGGAACACCGGGGAGCTGTTTTTT; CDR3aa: CASSPQSSGNTGELFF
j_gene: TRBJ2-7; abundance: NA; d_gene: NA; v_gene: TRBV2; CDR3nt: TGTGCCAGCAGTTACCAGGGTAGCTCCTACGAGCAGTACTTC; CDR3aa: CASSYQGSSYEQYF
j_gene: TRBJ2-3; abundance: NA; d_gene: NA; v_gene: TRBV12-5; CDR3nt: TGTGCTAGTGGTTTGGTAGGGTCGGATACGCAGTATTTT; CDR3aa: CASGLVGSDTQYF
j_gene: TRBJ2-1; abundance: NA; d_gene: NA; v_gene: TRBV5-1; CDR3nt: TGCGCCAGCAGCTTGATGAGGGGTTCGGCGGCCCCACGGGATGAGCAGTTCTTC; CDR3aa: CASSLMRGSAAPRDEQFF
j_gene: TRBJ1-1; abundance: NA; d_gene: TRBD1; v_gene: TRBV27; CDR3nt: TGTGCCAGCAGATGGGACAGGTTGAACACTGAAGCTTTCTTT; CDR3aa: CASRWDRLNTEAFF
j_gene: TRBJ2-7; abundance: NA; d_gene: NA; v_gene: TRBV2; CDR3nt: TGTGCCAGCAGGGAGCTGGGGGCGGGCGAGCAGTACTTC; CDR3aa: CASRELGAGEQYF
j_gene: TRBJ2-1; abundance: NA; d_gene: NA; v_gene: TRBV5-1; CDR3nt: TGCGCCAGCACATTTCAGGGCTCAAGCTACAATGAGCAGTTCTTC; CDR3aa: CASTFQGSSYNEQFF
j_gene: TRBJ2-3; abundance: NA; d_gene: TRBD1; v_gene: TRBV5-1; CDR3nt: TGCGCCAGCAGTGGGGACAGCACCCCAGATACGCAGTATTTT; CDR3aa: CASSGDSTPDTQYF
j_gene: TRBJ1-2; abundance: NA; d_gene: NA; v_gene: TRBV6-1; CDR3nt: TGTGCCAGCAGTGATGGACCCCAGCGGTATGGCTACACCTTC; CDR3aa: CASSDGPQRYGYTF
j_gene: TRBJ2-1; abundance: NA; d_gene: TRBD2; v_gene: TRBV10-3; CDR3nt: TGTGCCATCAGGAAGACTAGCGGAGGGGACAATGAGCAGTTCTTC; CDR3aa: CAIRKTSGGDNEQFF
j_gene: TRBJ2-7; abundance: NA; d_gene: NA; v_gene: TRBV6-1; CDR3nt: TGTGCCAGCAGTGAAGGGGACTTGACAGGGAACGAGCAGTACTTC; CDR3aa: CASSEGDLTGNEQYF
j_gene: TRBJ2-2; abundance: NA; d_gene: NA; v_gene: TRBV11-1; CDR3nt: TGTGCCAGCAGCTTGGTGGCCTTAGGGGAGCTGTTTTTT; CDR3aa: CASSLVALGELFF
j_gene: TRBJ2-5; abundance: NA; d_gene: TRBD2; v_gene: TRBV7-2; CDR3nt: TGTGCCAGCAGCCCGCGGGTCGGGAGGGAGGAGACCCAGTACTTC; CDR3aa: CASSPRVGREETQYF
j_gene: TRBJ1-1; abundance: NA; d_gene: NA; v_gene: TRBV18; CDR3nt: TGTGCCAGCTCACCATTCGGACCGGTATCGAACACTGAAGCTTTCTTT; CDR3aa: CASSPFGPVSNTEAFF
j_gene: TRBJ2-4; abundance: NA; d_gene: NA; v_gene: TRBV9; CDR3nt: TGTGCCAGCAGCGCCGGCGGCAGTTCAAACATTCAGTACTTC; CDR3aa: CASSAGGSSNIQYF
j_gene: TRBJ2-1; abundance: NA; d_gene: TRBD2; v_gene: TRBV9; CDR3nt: TGTGCCAGCAGCGACCTACTAGCGGGAGGGTACAATGAGCAGTTCTTC; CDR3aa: CASSDLLAGGYNEQFF
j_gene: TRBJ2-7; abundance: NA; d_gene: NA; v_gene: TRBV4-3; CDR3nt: TGCGCCAGCAGCCAAGATCTTACAGGACGCTACGAGCAGTACTTC; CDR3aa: CASSQDLTGRYEQYF
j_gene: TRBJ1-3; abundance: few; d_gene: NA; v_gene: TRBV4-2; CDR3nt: TGTGCCAGCAGCCAATCCCCCACCGACTCTGGAAACACCATATATTTT; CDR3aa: CASSQSPTDSGNTIYF
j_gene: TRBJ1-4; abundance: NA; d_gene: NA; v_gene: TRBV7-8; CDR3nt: TGTGCCAGCAGCCTAGTTGAAAAACTGTTTTTT; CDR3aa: CASSLVEKLFF
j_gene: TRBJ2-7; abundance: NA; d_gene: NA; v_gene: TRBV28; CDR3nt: TGTGCCAGCAGCCGGCCCGGGATAATCCACGAGCAGTACTTC; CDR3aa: CASSRPGIIHEQYF
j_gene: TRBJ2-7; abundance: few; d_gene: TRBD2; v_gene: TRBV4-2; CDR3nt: TGTGCCAGCAGCCAAGGTGGGACTAGCGGGAGCAGCACCTACGAGCAGTACTTC; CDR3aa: CASSQGGTSGSSTYEQYF
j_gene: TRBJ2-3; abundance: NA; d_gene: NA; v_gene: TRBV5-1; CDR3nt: TGCGCCAGCAGCTTGGAGCCTCTGGAGACAGATACGCAGTATTTT; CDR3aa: CASSLEPLETDTQYF
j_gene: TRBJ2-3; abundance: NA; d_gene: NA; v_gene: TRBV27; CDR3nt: TGTGCCAGTATGGCCACAGATACGCAGTATTTT; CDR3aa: CASMATDTQYF
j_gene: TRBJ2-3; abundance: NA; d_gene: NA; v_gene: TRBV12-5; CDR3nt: TGTGCTAGTGGTTTGGCAGATACGCAGTATTTT; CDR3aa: CASGLADTQYF
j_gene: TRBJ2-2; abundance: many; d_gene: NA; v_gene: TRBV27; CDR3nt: TGTGCCAGCAGCAAGGGTCTAGCTTCAGGCCCCGGGGAGCTGTTTTTT; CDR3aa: CASSKGLASGPGELFF
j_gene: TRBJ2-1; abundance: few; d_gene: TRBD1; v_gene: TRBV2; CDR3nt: TGTGCCAGCGGTACAAGGACAGGAGCCTACAATGAGCAGTTCTTC; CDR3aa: CASGTRTGAYNEQFF
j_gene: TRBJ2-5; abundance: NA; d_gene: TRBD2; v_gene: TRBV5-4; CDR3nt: TGTGCCAGCAGCCCTACTAGCGGCTTCGAGACCCAGTACTTC; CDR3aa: CASSPTSGFETQYF
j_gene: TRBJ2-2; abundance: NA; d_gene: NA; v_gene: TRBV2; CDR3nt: TGTGCCAGCAGTGAGGAGGGCCTGGGGGAGCTGTTTTTT; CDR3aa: CASSEEGLGELFF
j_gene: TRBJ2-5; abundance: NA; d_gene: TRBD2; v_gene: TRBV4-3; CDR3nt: TGCGCCAGCAGCCAAGAGAGCGGGGGCAAACAAGAGACCCAGTACTTC; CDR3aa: CASSQESGGKQETQYF
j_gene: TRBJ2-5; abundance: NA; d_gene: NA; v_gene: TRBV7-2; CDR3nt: TGTGCCAGCAGCTCCAGGGTCCAAGAGACCCAGTACTTC; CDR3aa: CASSSRVQETQYF
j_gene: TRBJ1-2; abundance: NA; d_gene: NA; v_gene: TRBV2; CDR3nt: TGTGCCAGCAGCGGCCAGACGTTCTATGGCTACACCTTC; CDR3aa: CASSGQTFYGYTF
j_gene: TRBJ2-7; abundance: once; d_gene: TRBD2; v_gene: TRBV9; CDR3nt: TGTGCCAGCAGCGTAGAGGTGGGGGGGAGCTCCTACGAGCAGTACTTC; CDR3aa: CASSVEVGGSSYEQYF
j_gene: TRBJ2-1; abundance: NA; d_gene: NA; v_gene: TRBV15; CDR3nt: TGTGCCACCAGCGGGGCTCGGCGTAACAATGAGCAGTTCTTC; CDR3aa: CATSGARRNNEQFF
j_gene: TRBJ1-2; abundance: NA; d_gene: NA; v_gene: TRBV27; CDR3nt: TGTGCCAGCAGTTTCAGGGCTGGCTATGGCTACACCTTC; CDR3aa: CASSFRAGYGYTF
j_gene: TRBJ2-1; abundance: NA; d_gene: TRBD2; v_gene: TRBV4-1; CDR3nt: TGCGCCAGCAGCCAGTTGCTGCTAGCGGCACCTTACAATGAGCAGTTCTTC; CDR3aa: CASSQLLLAAPYNEQFF
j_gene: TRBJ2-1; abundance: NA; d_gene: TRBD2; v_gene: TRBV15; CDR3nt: TGTGCCACCAGCCGCGCGGGGAGACTAGCGGGAGGGGGGATATACAATGAGCAGTTCTTC; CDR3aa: CATSRAGRLAGGGIYNEQFF